Listed below are T cell receptor beta chains from one sample, sequenced in a study of early T cells in non-severe SARS-CoV-2 infection. MiXCR, applied by TCRdb to the 5' RACE reads, yields one record per CDR3 protein. The sample shows fewer than 55,000 distinct CDR3 sequences, about 9.1% of them seen only once. The sample comprised whole blood. Receptors were obtained from an adult who was a healthcare worker with PCR-confirmed SARS-CoV-2 infection or an uninfected control (not recorded which). The CDR3 runs from the conserved cysteine through the conserved F or W. A D gene is named only where the DNA matches it firmly. A row's size may be missing; if present it is once, few, many or a size class.

cdr3_length	clone_size	d_call	j_call	v_call	cdr3_nt	cdr3_aa
12	many	.	TRBJ1-6	TRBV6-1	TGTGCCAGCAGTCAAGACAGTTCACCCCTCCACTTT	CASSQDSSPLHF
14	many	.	TRBJ2-7	TRBV6-2/TRBV6-3	TGTGCCAGCAGTTACTTTGGGAGTACCTACGAGCAGTACTTC	CASSYFGSTYEQYF
13	many	.	TRBJ2-3	TRBV7-9	TGTGCCGCCGGGAGCGGTGAAACAGATACGCAGTATTTT	CAAGSGETDTQYF
14	many	.	TRBJ2-2	TRBV5-8	TGTGCCAGCAGCTTGTCCCGGAACACCGGGGAGCTGTTTTTT	CASSLSRNTGELFF
16	many	.	TRBJ2-3	TRBV4-1	TGCGCCAGCAGCGAAGATAGGGAAGTTTACACAGATACGCAGTATTTT	CASSEDREVYTDTQYF
13	.	.	TRBJ2-7	TRBV6-6	TGTGCCAGCAGTGACGTACAATTGGAGGTGCAGTACTTC	CASSDVQLEVQYF
14	.	.	TRBJ2-5	TRBV3-1	TGTGCCAGCAGCCAACTCAGGGGTCAAGAGACCCAGTACTTC	CASSQLRGQETQYF
16	many	TRBD1	TRBJ2-7	TRBV5-4	TGTGCCAGCAGCCCGACAAAGGACAGGGTCTCCTACGAGCAGTACTTC	CASSPTKDRVSYEQYF
13	many	.	TRBJ2-1	TRBV7-6	TGTGCCAGCAGCTCGGGACGGTACAATGAGCAGTTCTTC	CASSSGRYNEQFF
17	few	.	TRBJ2-6	TRBV6-1	TGTGCCAGCAGTGAAGCACAGTTTGCCTCTGGGGCCAACGTCCTGACTTTC	CASSEAQFASGANVLTF
13	many	.	TRBJ2-5	TRBV6-5	TGTGCCACTGCTCGGCTGTCCCAGACGGCCCAGTACTTC	CATARLSQTAQYF
15	many	TRBD1	TRBJ2-7	TRBV10-3	TGTGCCATCAGCAGAGGACAGGGCATCTCCTACGAGCAGTACTTC	CAISRGQGISYEQYF
14	many	TRBD1	TRBJ2-1	TRBV29-1	TGCAGCGCATCATCCGGGACAGGGGTTTTAGGGCAGTTCTTC	CSASSGTGVLGQFF
15	.	.	TRBJ2-3	TRBV20-1	TGCAGTGCTGACGGACTCTCCTGGGGACCAGATACGCAGTATTTT	CSADGLSWGPDTQYF
16	.	TRBD1	TRBJ1-6	TRBV9	TGTGCCAGCAGCGGAGGGACAGGTTTTACGAATTCACCCCTCCACTTT	CASSGGTGFTNSPLHF
18	many	TRBD2	TRBJ2-2	TRBV11-2	TGTGCCAGCAGCTTATCGACTAGCGGGGTGGGTGGCACCGGGGAGCTGTTTTTT	CASSLSTSGVGGTGELFF
18	few	TRBD2	TRBJ2-1	TRBV3-1	TGTGCCAGCAGCCTCAGGGGGACTAGCGGGAGGCGGTACAATGAGCAGTTCTTC	CASSLRGTSGRRYNEQFF
14	many	.	TRBJ2-1	TRBV12-3/TRBV12-4	TGTGCCAGCAGTTTAGCGCTAGTTACAGGGGAGCAGTTCTTC	CASSLALVTGEQFF
15	many	.	TRBJ2-2	TRBV11-3	TGTGCCAGCAGCCCTGAGGGGCAAAACACCGGGGAGCTGTTTTTT	CASSPEGQNTGELFF
17	many	TRBD1	TRBJ1-6	TRBV20-1	TGCAGTGCTAGCCTCTGGACAGGGAGCTCCTATAATTCACCCCTCCACTTT	CSASLWTGSSYNSPLHF
12	few	.	TRBJ1-2	TRBV25-1	TGTGCCAGCAGCGACGACAACTATGGCTACACCTTC	CASSDDNYGYTF
13	many	.	TRBJ2-1	TRBV20-1	TGCAGTGCTCCTACCGGGGGCTACTTCGGGCAGTTCTTC	CSAPTGGYFGQFF
13	.	.	TRBJ2-5	TRBV7-9	TGTGCCAGCAGCTTCTCTACAGAGGGGACCCAGTACTTC	CASSFSTEGTQYF
13	few	.	TRBJ2-5	TRBV20-1	TGCAGTGCTAGAAGGTCAGACCAAGAGACCCAGTACTTC	CSARRSDQETQYF
12	.	.	TRBJ2-7	TRBV15	TGTGCCACCCGGGGACAAGAAAACGAGCAGTACTTC	CATRGQENEQYF
16	many	TRBD2	TRBJ2-3	TRBV5-4	TGTGCCAGCAGCTTGGGACTAGCGGGGACGGGAGATACGCAGTATTTT	CASSLGLAGTGDTQYF
15	many	.	TRBJ2-7	TRBV11-2	TGTGCCAGCAGTCGAGTGGTACAGGGGGGGTACGAGCAGTACTTC	CASSRVVQGGYEQYF
14	many	.	TRBJ2-3	TRBV20-1	TGCAGTGCGCCTACTACGGGAGCCGCAGATACGCAGTATTTT	CSAPTTGAADTQYF
15	many	.	TRBJ2-7	TRBV10-2	TGCGCCAGCAGTGCCCGACTGGGGATTAATACCGAGCAGTACTTC	CASSARLGINTEQYF
16	many	TRBD1	TRBJ2-2	TRBV6-6	TGTGCCAGCAGTGACCGGGACAGGAGGAACACCGGGGAGCTGTTTTTT	CASSDRDRRNTGELFF
13	.	.	TRBJ2-5	TRBV3-1	TGTGCCAGCAGCTTTGGACTTCAGGAGACCCAGTACTTC	CASSFGLQETQYF
13	few	.	TRBJ2-2	TRBV29-1	TGCAGCGTTGACAGGGGCAGCACCGGGGAGCTGTTTTTT	CSVDRGSTGELFF
16	many	TRBD1	TRBJ1-1	TRBV7-9	TGTGCCAGCGGACATCACAGGGGACAGAGGGACACTGAAGCTTTCTTT	CASGHHRGQRDTEAFF
17	many	TRBD1	TRBJ2-2	TRBV7-9	TGTGCCAGCAGCTTAGGATGGGGACAGGGCAACACCGGGGAGCTGTTTTTT	CASSLGWGQGNTGELFF
13	many	.	TRBJ1-2	TRBV3-1	TGTGCCAGCAGCATAAGCGCTGATGGTGGCTACACCTTC	CASSISADGGYTF
13	few	.	TRBJ2-1	TRBV29-1	TGCAGCGTTGACAGGGCAACCTACAATGAGCAGTTCTTC	CSVDRATYNEQFF
17	.	.	TRBJ1-5	TRBV6-2/TRBV6-3	TGTGCCAGCAGTTACGCAATTCGCGGGTACGGCAATCAGCCCCAGCATTTT	CASSYAIRGYGNQPQHF
18	many	TRBD2	TRBJ2-1	TRBV7-2	TGTGCCAGCAGCTTAGGCGGACTAGCGCAAAGCTCCTACAATGAGCAGTTCTTC	CASSLGGLAQSSYNEQFF
16	many	TRBD2	TRBJ2-3	TRBV18	TGTGCCAGCCCCCCCTCGGGCGGGGGGCTCACAGATACGCAGTATTTT	CASPPSGGGLTDTQYF
11	many	.	TRBJ2-4	TRBV29-1	TGCAGCGTGGGGCGGGAAAACATTCAGTACTTC	CSVGRENIQYF
12	many	TRBD1	TRBJ2-3	TRBV20-1	TGCAGTGCTTGGGACAGGGGAGGTACGCAGTATTTT	CSAWDRGGTQYF
13	many	.	TRBJ2-1	TRBV20-1	TGCAGTGCCCCTAGGATCTCCTACAATGAGCAGTTCTTC	CSAPRISYNEQFF
15	many	TRBD1	TRBJ2-5	TRBV7-3	TGTGCCAGCAGCTTGGGACAGGGGGCTGGAGAGACCCAGTACTTC	CASSLGQGAGETQYF
15	many	.	TRBJ2-5	TRBV3-1	TGTGCCAGCAGCCTTCCGCTTGCGGCCCAAGAGACCCAGTACTTC	CASSLPLAAQETQYF
13	many	.	TRBJ2-7	TRBV2	TGTGCCAGCACCCGCCAAGGGGCCTACGAGCAGTACTTC	CASTRQGAYEQYF
13	.	.	TRBJ2-2	TRBV3-1	TGTGCCAGCAGCCCCGCCGCCACCGGGGAGCTGTTTTTT	CASSPAATGELFF
14	.	.	TRBJ2-3	TRBV7-3	TGTGCCAGCAGCCCAGAGGGTGGAGGGGATACGCAGTATTTT	CASSPEGGGDTQYF
14	many	TRBD1	TRBJ2-1	TRBV30	TGTGCCTGGCAACCGGGACAGGGATTAAATGAGCAGTTCTTC	CAWQPGQGLNEQFF
14	many	.	TRBJ1-2	TRBV4-3	TGCGCCAGCAGCGTAACGGGAGACAGCTATGGCTACACCTTC	CASSVTGDSYGYTF
14	.	.	TRBJ2-1	TRBV5-1	TGCGCCAGCAGCTTTCAGGGGACCGGCGATGAGCAGTTCTTC	CASSFQGTGDEQFF
15	many	TRBD1	TRBJ2-1	TRBV5-1	TGCGCCAGCAGCTTTAACAGGGGGCATTACAATGAGCAGTTCTTC	CASSFNRGHYNEQFF
15	many	TRBD2	TRBJ2-3	TRBV7-2	TGTGCCAGCAGCTTAGAGGGACTAGCGGCAGATACGCAGTATTTT	CASSLEGLAADTQYF